A selection of T cell receptor beta chains follows, all from one sample in a study of T cell repertoires in cytomegalovirus infection. Their target antigens are unknown. Using its own MiXCR run on the reads, TCRdb lists one record per CDR3 protein. The sample carries tens of thousands of distinct CDR3 sequences, approximately 45% recorded once. Here the sequenced sample was CD8+ T cells from cultured PBMCs, taken from culture after CMV antigen stimulation. The receptors come from a human donor in good health (CMV status not recorded). Some clones in this sample may be carry-over from other donors' samples. CDR3s include the opening cysteine and the closing phenylalanine or tryptophan. The order of the fields is CDR3 DNA, CDR3 protein, V gene, J gene, clone size, D gene. D genes are given only for firm matches. Clone size is stated in some rows and not others, as once, few, many or a class when expanded.

CDR3 DNA: TGTGCCAACCGACCCCCCGACGGTTACGAGCAGTACTTC
CDR3 protein: CANRPPDGYEQYF
V gene: TRBV27
J gene: TRBJ2-7
clone size: .
D gene: .

CDR3 DNA: TGTGCCAGCCTTTGGGGGGTCTATGGCTACACCTTC
CDR3 protein: CASLWGVYGYTF
V gene: TRBV2
J gene: TRBJ1-2
clone size: .
D gene: .

CDR3 DNA: TGTGCCAGCAGCTTAGTCGGTTTCACCGGGGAGCTGTTTTTT
CDR3 protein: CASSLVGFTGELFF
V gene: TRBV7-2
J gene: TRBJ2-2
clone size: many
D gene: .

CDR3 DNA: TGTGCCAGCAGCCCTGGGAGCGGGGAGCTGTTTTTT
CDR3 protein: CASSPGSGELFF
V gene: TRBV7-6
J gene: TRBJ2-2
clone size: few
D gene: .

CDR3 DNA: TGTGCCAGCAGCCCTCGTAGCGGGAAGACCTACAATGAGCAGTTCTTC
CDR3 protein: CASSPRSGKTYNEQFF
V gene: TRBV2
J gene: TRBJ2-1
clone size: .
D gene: TRBD2

CDR3 DNA: TGTGCCAGCAGCTTGGACGGGGCTTGGTCTGGGGCCAACGTCCTGACTTTC
CDR3 protein: CASSLDGAWSGANVLTF
V gene: TRBV5-4
J gene: TRBJ2-6
clone size: .
D gene: .

CDR3 DNA: TGTGCCAGCAGCCACGGGTCCTCGGAAGCTTTCTTT
CDR3 protein: CASSHGSSEAFF
V gene: TRBV7-1
J gene: TRBJ1-1
clone size: .
D gene: .

CDR3 DNA: TGTGCCAGCAGTCTTCCAGGCCCCAACACTGAAGCTTTCTTT
CDR3 protein: CASSLPGPNTEAFF
V gene: TRBV7-9
J gene: TRBJ1-1
clone size: few
D gene: .

CDR3 DNA: TGTGCCAGCAGTGAGGGCGCTAGCGGGAGGTACCAAGAGACCCAGTACTTC
CDR3 protein: CASSEGASGRYQETQYF
V gene: TRBV2
J gene: TRBJ2-5
clone size: .
D gene: TRBD2

CDR3 DNA: TGTGCCAGCAGTCCCCTACAGGGGTTCACTGAAGCTTTCTTT
CDR3 protein: CASSPLQGFTEAFF
V gene: TRBV27
J gene: TRBJ1-1
clone size: few
D gene: TRBD1

CDR3 DNA: TGTGCCAGCAGCCAGGGACTAGCGGGAACCCTTAGCACAGATACGCAGTATTTT
CDR3 protein: CASSQGLAGTLSTDTQYF
V gene: TRBV7-2
J gene: TRBJ2-3
clone size: .
D gene: TRBD2

CDR3 DNA: TGTGCCAGCAGCTCCCGGACAGGGAATACTGAAGCTTTCTTT
CDR3 protein: CASSSRTGNTEAFF
V gene: TRBV11-1
J gene: TRBJ1-1
clone size: .
D gene: TRBD1

CDR3 DNA: TGTGCCAGCAGCCCCGTCGGGGGGCGACGGGAGCAGTACTTC
CDR3 protein: CASSPVGGRREQYF
V gene: TRBV11-2
J gene: TRBJ2-7
clone size: .
D gene: .

CDR3 DNA: TGTGCCAGCAGCTCCCGGGACAGGTCCTACGAGCAGTACTTC
CDR3 protein: CASSSRDRSYEQYF
V gene: TRBV7-8
J gene: TRBJ2-7
clone size: few
D gene: TRBD1

CDR3 DNA: TGTGCCAGTAGTGCGAGCAGGGTTGGTAATGAAAAACTGTTTTTT
CDR3 protein: CASSASRVGNEKLFF
V gene: TRBV19
J gene: TRBJ1-4
clone size: .
D gene: .

CDR3 DNA: TGCGCCAGCAGCTTTGAGGCAGGGCCGGTCCACGAGCAGTACTTC
CDR3 protein: CASSFEAGPVHEQYF
V gene: TRBV5-1
J gene: TRBJ2-7
clone size: .
D gene: .

CDR3 DNA: TGTGCCAGCAGGGCGAAACTAGCGGGGGGGCAGGGTGCGACCCAGTACTTC
CDR3 protein: CASRAKLAGGQGATQYF
V gene: TRBV7-8
J gene: TRBJ2-5
clone size: few
D gene: TRBD2

CDR3 DNA: TGTGCCAGCAGCTTAGGATTCCAGAATACCTACGAGCAGTACTTC
CDR3 protein: CASSLGFQNTYEQYF
V gene: TRBV11-2
J gene: TRBJ2-7
clone size: .
D gene: .

CDR3 DNA: TGTGCCAGCAGCTTAAGAGGAGCTAGCGGGGGCACCGAAGGGGAGGCCCAGTACTTC
CDR3 protein: CASSLRGASGGTEGEAQYF
V gene: TRBV7-2
J gene: TRBJ2-5
clone size: .
D gene: TRBD2

CDR3 DNA: TGTGCCAGCAGCTTCGGGACTCCTGGCGAGCAGTACTTC
CDR3 protein: CASSFGTPGEQYF
V gene: TRBV11-3
J gene: TRBJ2-7
clone size: .
D gene: .

CDR3 DNA: TGTGCTAGTGCTCTCCCCGGGACAGGGCTCATCTACGAGCAGTACTTC
CDR3 protein: CASALPGTGLIYEQYF
V gene: TRBV12-5
J gene: TRBJ2-7
clone size: few
D gene: TRBD1

CDR3 DNA: TGTGCCAGCAGTTACTCTATTTCCTACGAGCAGTACTTC
CDR3 protein: CASSYSISYEQYF
V gene: TRBV6-5
J gene: TRBJ2-7
clone size: .
D gene: .

CDR3 DNA: TGTGCCAGCAAGCAGGGTGCCCCTTCACCCCTCCACTTT
CDR3 protein: CASKQGAPSPLHF
V gene: TRBV6-2/TRBV6-3
J gene: TRBJ1-6
clone size: .
D gene: .

CDR3 DNA: TGTGCCAGCAGTTACTCGAACAGCCTCTCCTACGAGCAGTACTTC
CDR3 protein: CASSYSNSLSYEQYF
V gene: TRBV6-5
J gene: TRBJ2-7
clone size: .
D gene: .

CDR3 DNA: TGTGCCAGCACCCACCGAACTAACTATGGCTACACCTTC
CDR3 protein: CASTHRTNYGYTF
V gene: TRBV6-1
J gene: TRBJ1-2
clone size: .
D gene: .